The entry below gives a single T cell receptor beta chain sequence along with its context. Sequenced by immunoSEQ multiplex PCR; TCRdb stores in-frame clones only, minus some. The repertoire holds about 20,000 clones, with more than 85% as singletons. This sample was included in a study of T cell changes during pregnancy in multiple sclerosis. The germline V gene has CDR1 SGHDN and CDR2 FVKESK. CDR3 length: 15 amino acids. The J segment lost 4 bases and the V segment lost 1 base, leaving 3 bases of the junction unmatched. The chain recombines TRBV14 with TRBJ2-7; TRBD2 matches at 11 bases. The sequencing here drew on CD8+ T cells from peripheral blood mononuclear cells, taken after pregnancy. The receptor's source is a female donor in good health, enrolled as a control in a pregnancy study. The CDR3 loop is CASSQAGTSGYEQYF. For the CDR3, the DNA is TGTGCCAGCAGCCAAGCTGGGACTAGCGGTTACGAGCAGTACTTC.